This is a list of T cell receptor beta chains from one sample in a study of blood T cell repertoires in COVID-19. The protocol was immunoSEQ multiplex PCR, while the TCRdb copy is restricted to in-frame clones and leaves out a portion. The sample holds approximately 100,000 clones, 80% to 90% seen once. The source material was peripheral blood. These receptors all come from a woman of 80 years or more with active COVID-19. Both conserved end residues are part of each CDR3. The D gene is left open where the match is weak. Expanded clones get a size class; other rows say once, few or many, or leave the size out.

V	size	D	J	CDR3	DNA
TRBV7-9	-	TRBD2	TRBJ2-1	CASSSRTSGRVNEQFF	TGTGCCAGCAGCTCACGGACTAGCGGGAGGGTTAATGAGCAGTTCTTC
TRBV10-3	-	TRBD2	TRBJ2-1	CAIRTGGKTSGVWDEQFF	TGTGCCATCAGGACAGGGGGAAAGACTAGCGGGGTTTGGGATGAGCAGTTCTTC
TRBV25-1	few	-	TRBJ1-3	CASRDRYSGNTIYF	TGTGCCAGCAGGGACAGATACTCTGGAAACACCATATATTTT
TRBV4-1	few	-	TRBJ2-4	CASSQAPGELLAKNIQYF	TGCGCCAGCAGCCAGGCCCCAGGGGAGCTCCTGGCCAAAAACATTCAGTACTTC
TRBV19	-	-	TRBJ1-1	CASRKQGTEAFF	TGTGCCAGTAGGAAACAGGGTACTGAAGCTTTCTTT
TRBV9	-	TRBD1	TRBJ1-5	CASSVTGTQPQHF	TGTGCCAGCAGCGTGACAGGGACTCAGCCCCAGCATTTT
TRBV6-2/TRBV6-3	once	-	TRBJ1-5	CASSHLAGSNQPQHF	TGTGCCAGCAGTCATTTAGCGGGTAGCAATCAGCCCCAGCATTTT
TRBV15	-	TRBD2	TRBJ2-1	CATSSVGREADNEQFF	TGTGCCACCAGCAGTGTCGGGCGGGAGGCGGACAATGAGCAGTTCTTC
TRBV28	-	TRBD1	TRBJ1-3	CASSRRQGHSGNTIYF	TGTGCCAGCAGTCGTAGACAGGGGCATTCTGGAAACACCATATATTTT
TRBV19	-	TRBD2	TRBJ2-1	CASSRDGLAGFYNEQFF	TGTGCCAGTAGCCGGGATGGACTAGCGGGATTCTACAATGAGCAGTTCTTC
TRBV24-1	-	TRBD1	TRBJ1-5	CATSQGDQPQHF	TGTGCCACCAGTCAGGGGGATCAGCCCCAGCATTTT
TRBV27	-	TRBD2	TRBJ2-5	CASSLGGTKETQYF	TGTGCCAGCAGTTTGGGGGGGACCAAAGAGACCCAGTACTTC
TRBV28	-	-	TRBJ2-7	CASCVIGRSYEQYF	TGTGCCAGCTGCGTGATCGGGAGATCCTACGAGCAGTACTTC
TRBV27	-	-	TRBJ2-1	CASSPRAAYNEQFF	TGTGCCAGCTCGCCTCGTGCAGCCTACAATGAGCAGTTCTTC
TRBV7-8	-	TRBD2	TRBJ2-1	CASRALAGSYNEQFF	TGTGCCAGCAGAGCACTAGCGGGAAGCTACAATGAGCAGTTCTTC
TRBV10-2	-	TRBD2	TRBJ2-1	CASSEVASGGNEQFF	TGCGCCAGCAGTGAGGTGGCTAGCGGGGGAAATGAGCAGTTCTTC
TRBV5-6	-	TRBD1	TRBJ2-5	CASSLGLGTEEETQYF	TGTGCCAGCAGCTTGGGGCTCGGGACAGAGGAAGAGACCCAGTACTTC
TRBV11-3	-	-	TRBJ2-7	CASSLDSSYEQYF	TGTGCCAGCAGCTTAGACAGCTCCTACGAGCAGTACTTC
TRBV27	-	-	TRBJ2-3	CASRLLSLDTQYF	TGTGCCAGCAGACTACTTAGTTTGGATACGCAGTATTTT
TRBV5-1	-	-	TRBJ1-6	CASSLARQDSPLHF	TGCGCCAGCAGCTTGGCCCGACAGGATTCACCCCTCCACTTT
TRBV5-6	few	-	TRBJ2-7	CASSFSPQEGYEQYF	TGTGCCAGCAGCTTTTCCCCTCAAGAGGGATACGAGCAGTACTTC
TRBV19	-	TRBD1	TRBJ2-7	CASSPDRGLEEQYF	TGTGCCAGTAGTCCGGACAGGGGGCTTGAGGAGCAGTACTTC
TRBV5-1	-	TRBD2	TRBJ2-1	CASRNSGRYLNEQFF	TGCGCCAGCAGAAATAGCGGGAGATATCTTAATGAGCAGTTCTTC
TRBV6-2/TRBV6-3	-	TRBD1	TRBJ2-2	CASSYDRDAGELFF	TGTGCCAGCAGTTACGACAGGGATGCCGGGGAGCTGTTTTTT
TRBV28	-	-	TRBJ1-1	CASSLRGNTEAFF	TGTGCCAGCAGTTTAAGGGGGAACACTGAAGCTTTCTTT
TRBV4-2	-	TRBD2	TRBJ2-4	CASSQDSGSGTKNIQYF	TGTGCCAGCAGCCAAGATAGTGGTAGCGGGACCAAAAACATTCAGTACTTC
TRBV10-3	-	-	TRBJ2-7	CAISESGGEQYF	TGTGCCATCAGTGAGTCCGGGGGCGAGCAGTACTTC
TRBV6-5	-	TRBD2	TRBJ2-7	CASSRTSRSYYEQYF	TGTGCCAGCAGTAGGACTAGCAGAAGTTACTACGAGCAGTACTTC
TRBV27	-	-	TRBJ1-1	CASSLQGRNTEAFF	TGTGCCAGCAGTTTACAGGGCCGGAACACTGAAGCTTTCTTT
TRBV7-2	-	TRBD2	TRBJ2-5	CASSLLSLAGARTQYF	TGTGCCAGCAGCTTACTATCACTAGCGGGGGCGCGGACCCAGTACTTC
TRBV5-1	-	TRBD1	TRBJ2-5	CASSLNHRGQETQYF	TGCGCCAGCAGCCTAAACCACAGGGGCCAAGAGACCCAGTACTTC
TRBV21-1	-	-	TRBJ1-5	CASSKDGTPRYSNQPQHF	TGTGCCAGCAGCAAAGATGGGACACCTCGTTATAGCAATCAGCCCCAGCATTTT
TRBV7-2	-	-	TRBJ1-5	CASGLSRDQPQHF	TGTGCCAGCGGCCTTTCCCGGGATCAGCCCCAGCATTTT
TRBV5-1	-	TRBD1	TRBJ1-2	CASSLGGTGSGGGGYTF	TGCGCCAGCAGCTTGGGGGGGACAGGTTCCGGCGGTGGCGGCTACACCTTC
TRBV24-1	once	TRBD2	TRBJ2-1	CATSDRLAGSYNEQFF	TGTGCCACCAGTGACCGACTAGCGGGCTCCTACAATGAGCAGTTCTTC
TRBV10-3	-	-	TRBJ1-2	CAIFGEDYGYTF	TGTGCCATCTTCGGGGAGGACTATGGCTACACCTTC
TRBV21-1	-	-	TRBJ2-5	CASSTDSQETQYF	TGTGCCAGCAGCACGGACAGCCAAGAGACCCAGTACTTC
TRBV6-2/TRBV6-3	-	-	TRBJ1-2	CASSYAGQYGYTF	TGTGCCAGCAGTTACGCCGGACAGTATGGCTACACCTTC
TRBV19	-	-	TRBJ2-1	CASSRGSREQFF	TGTGCCAGTTCCAGGGGCTCCCGCGAGCAGTTCTTC
TRBV11-1	-	-	TRBJ2-7	CASGRQIYEQYF	TGTGCCAGCGGCAGACAAATCTACGAGCAGTACTTC
TRBV5-1	once	TRBD2	TRBJ2-5	CASSTLLAAQETQYF	TGCGCCAGCAGCACATTACTAGCGGCACAAGAGACCCAGTACTTC
TRBV6-5	once	-	TRBJ2-1	CASSYRTASTYNEQFF	TGTGCCAGCAGTTACAGGACAGCCTCCACCTACAATGAGCAGTTCTTC
TRBV28	-	TRBD2	TRBJ2-7	CASSLRSSSGRGGYEQYF	TGTGCCAGCAGTTTAAGGTCGTCCAGCGGGAGAGGGGGCTACGAGCAGTACTTC
TRBV21-1	-	-	TRBJ1-5	CASSKDRGQPQHF	TGTGCCAGCAGCAAAGACCGCGGTCAGCCCCAGCATTTT